These 26 T cell receptor beta chains came from one sample sequenced in a study of vaccination effects on CD4 cells after COVID-19. Antigen-specific CD4+ T cells were expanded with viral peptide pools in the ViraFEST assay before sequencing. Following 10 days of culture, CD4+ T cells were isolated. Subjects were given two BNT162b2 or mRNA-1273 vaccine doses. Profiling relied on immunoSEQ multiplex PCR, and the TCRdb table lists in-frame clones only, not all of them. The data hold roughly 71,000 clones, with roughly three quarters observed a single time. Antigens for these TCRs are unknown. This material consisted of CD4+ T cells from PBMCs cultured with HCoV-OC43 spike peptides, taken after COVID-19 vaccination. Subset noted: HCoV-OC43 spike overlapping peptide pool stimulation. The receptors were sampled from a human donor who received a COVID-19 vaccine.

This clone has a handful of counts. The chain has TRBV15 and TRBJ2-3; either TRBD1 or TRBD2 may supply D (6 bases each). V was clipped by 9 bases and J by 6 bases, with 19 bases between them. CDR3 length: 14 amino acids. CDR1 is LNHNV and CDR2 is YYDKDF in the germline V gene (reference sequence). The DNA for the CDR3 is TGTGCCACTGGGGGAGCGGCCGGGGGCGATACGCAGTATTTT. Translating it yields CATGGAAGGDTQYF.

This rearrangement joins TRBV6-4 to TRBJ1-6, with D unresolved. Germline CDR1 reads MRHNA; CDR2 reads SNTAGT. Trimming removed 5 bases at V and 8 bases at J, with 16 bases between. The length of the CDR3 is 15 residues. CDR3 sequence (DNA): TGTGCCAGCAGTCTCGACCGATTCCATGATTCACCCCTCCACTTT. It translates to CASSLDRFHDSPLHF.

V and J are TRBV13 and TRBJ2-7; the D gene is possibly TRBD1 (6 bases). The V gene's germline CDR1 is PRHDT and CDR2 FYEKMQ (reference sequence). This CDR3 has 15 residues. V lost 4 bases and J 0 bases, leaving 13 bases between the germline ends. The CDR3, as DNA: TGTGCCAGCAGCTCGAGAACAGGGTTCTCCTACGAGCAGTACGTC. As protein: CASSSRTGFSYEQYV.

The chain couples TRBV6-6 to TRBJ1-2; TRBD1 is a possible D gene (5 bases). CDR1 is MNHNY, CDR2 SVGAGI, per germline (reference sequence). The CDR3 contains 17 residues. The V gene lost 5 bases and the J gene lost 4 bases, with 23 bases spanning the gap. The CDR3, as DNA: TGTGCCAGCAGTCCCTCCCTCGGGGCCCAATTGACCTATGGCTACACCTTC. It encodes CASSPSLGAQLTYGYTF.

V usage is TRBV5-1 and J usage is TRBJ2-1, with 7 positions matching TRBD1. This CDR3 spans 16 amino acids. Losses at the gene ends were 5 bases for V and 0 bases for J; bases not matched to a gene: 8. The V gene's germline CDR1 is SGHRS and CDR2 YFSETQ. For the CDR3, the DNA is TGCGCCAGCAGTCTTCAGGGGGTAAGCTCCTACAATGAGCAGTTCTTC. Its protein is CASSLQGVSSYNEQFF.

The chain uses TRBV28 and TRBJ2-5; 10 nucleotides agree with TRBD1. Germline-derived CDR1 and CDR2 are MDHEN and SYDVKM. With 3 bases clipped from V and 3 bases from J, the junction kept 10 bases outside the gene matches. The length of the CDR3 is 17 residues. CDR3 nucleotides: TGTGCCAGCAGTTTCCCGCTCCGGGACAGGGGCGAAGAGACCCAGTACTTC. Amino acid sequence: CASSFPLRDRGEETQYF.

The chain couples TRBV19 to TRBJ2-5; D is uncertain. Trimming stripped 3 bases from V and 2 bases from J, with 10 bases between. This CDR3 is 14 amino acids long. Per the germline V gene, CDR1 is LNHDA and CDR2 is SQIVND (reference sequence). The CDR3 region is CASSISQQQETQYF. Here the CDR3 DNA reads TGTGCCAGTAGTATTTCCCAGCAACAAGAGACCCAGTACTTC.

This chain's CDR3 is CASSGIGGETQYF. The CDR3 coding sequence is TGTGCCAGCAGTGGTATAGGTGGGGAGACCCAGTACTTC. The rearrangement links TRBV2 to TRBJ2-5; D unclear. The CDR3 spans 13 residues. Trimming stripped 4 bases from V and 5 bases from J, with 11 bases between. CDR1 and CDR2 from the germline V gene are SNHLY and FYNNEI.

V usage is TRBV27 and J usage is TRBJ1-3; D is undetermined. Trimming pared 0 bases from V and 4 bases from J, leaving 7 bases between. Looked up from germline, CDR1 is MNHEY and CDR2 is SMNVEV (reference sequence). The CDR3 loop spans 14 amino acids. The DNA of the CDR3 is TGTGCCAGCAGTTTATCCCCCAGGGGAAACACCATATATTTT. It is translated as CASSLSPRGNTIYF.

The chain uses TRBV19 and TRBJ1-5; D gene uncertain. Germline loops: CDR1 LNHDA, CDR2 SQIVND (reference sequence). The CDR3 loop spans 15 amino acids. Trimming took off 4 bases at V and 1 base at J, with 11 bases between the two ends. The CDR3 spells CASSKRGESNQPQHF. CDR3 coding DNA: TGTGCCAGTAGTAAGCGGGGTGAAAGCAATCAGCCCCAGCATTTT.

The chain carries TRBV18 and TRBJ1-5; tentatively, D is TRBD1 (5 bases). The germline CDR1 and CDR2 sequences are KGHSH and LQKENI. This CDR3 contains 15 residues. The V gene lost 5 bases and the J gene lost 7 bases, with 18 bases spanning the gap. The CDR3 sequence: CASSSDKLAGQPQHF. The DNA for the CDR3 is TGTGCCAGCTCATCGGACAAGCTGGCAGGACAGCCCCAGCATTTT.

The chain has TRBV5-1 and TRBJ2-1; TRBD1 might be the D (7 bases). With 2 bases removed from V and 2 bases from J, the gap between germline ends came to 11 bases. Looked up from germline, CDR1 is SGHRS and CDR2 is YFSETQ. The CDR3 totals 15 residues. The chain's CDR3 is CASSFRGEAYNEQFF. As DNA, the CDR3 is TGCGCCAGCAGCTTCAGGGGGGAGGCCTACAATGAGCAGTTCTTC.

The V call is TRBV6-5, the J call TRBJ2-7; D possibly matches TRBD1 or TRBD2 (6 bases each). This CDR3 has 14 amino acids. CDR1 is MNHEY and CDR2 is SVGAGI in the germline V gene. V lost 5 bases and J lost 6, with 17 bases in between. DNA for the CDR3: TGTGCCAGCAGTCGAGACGGGGGCTCGGTCGAGCAGTACGTC. Translated, it gives CASSRDGGSVEQYV.

The V and J genes are TRBV6-1 and TRBJ1-6; a weak D match, TRBD1 (5 bases). V was trimmed by 2 bases and J by 9 bases, leaving 14 bases between them. The CDR3 has 15 amino acids. Germline V gene lookup returns CDR1 MNHNS and CDR2 SASEGT. CDR3 amino acids: CASSEQPGRGSPLHF. CDR3 nucleotides: TGTGCCAGCAGTGAACAACCCGGGAGGGGTTCACCCCTCCACTTT.

The chain is built from TRBV2 and TRBJ2-5; 9 bases are a match to TRBD1. CDR3 length equals 14 residues. With 8 bases clipped from V and 5 bases from J, the junction kept 9 bases outside the gene matches. Germline V gene lookup returns CDR1 SNHLY and CDR2 FYNNEI. The CDR3 sequence: CASAGTGLRETQYF. In DNA form, the CDR3 reads TGTGCCAGCGCCGGGACAGGGCTCAGGGAGACCCAGTACTTC. Together with reference TRBV2 and TRBJ2-5, the CDR3 gives the full variable domain: EPEVTQTPSHQVTQMGQEVILRCVPISNHLYFYWYRQILGQKVEFLVSFYNNEISEKSEIFDDQFSVERPDGSNFTLKIRSTKLEDSAMYFCASAGTGLRETQYFGPGTRLLVL.

V is TRBV6-5 and J is TRBJ1-2, with 8 bases aligning to TRBD1. The CDR3 extends over 12 amino acids. Losses at the gene ends were 8 bases for V and 6 bases for J; bases not matched to a gene: 5. The V gene's germline CDR1 is MNHEY and CDR2 SVGAGI. The CDR3: CASDRGWDGYTF. CDR3 DNA: TGTGCCAGCGACAGGGGTTGGGATGGCTACACCTTC.

The chain uses TRBV18 and TRBJ1-2, with D unclear. Trimming removed 3 bases at V and 7 bases at J, with 9 bases between. The length of the CDR3 is 12 residues. Germline values: CDR1 KGHSH, CDR2 LQKENI. The CDR3 DNA is TGTGCCAGCTCACCTTCACTCCGTGGCTACACCTTC. Amino acids: CASSPSLRGYTF.

The chain uses TRBV15 and TRBJ1-3; weak D call: TRBD1 (6 bases). The germline V gene encodes CDR1 LNHNV and CDR2 YYDKDF (reference sequence). The CDR3 covers 16 residues. Trimming removed 3 bases at V and 3 bases at J, with 15 bases between. As DNA, the CDR3 is TGTGCCACCAGCAGGGGCGCAGGGGCTGGTGGAAACACCATATATTTT. Translated: CATSRGAGAGGNTIYF.

This chain connects TRBV4-1 to TRBJ2-1; TRBD1 might be the D (6 bases). Trimming took 2 bases from V and 4 from J, leaving 15 bases between them. CDR3 size: 16 residues. Germline CDR1 and CDR2: MGHRA and YSYEKL. In nucleotides, the CDR3 is TGCGCCAGCAGCCAATCGACAGGCCAAACATACAATGAGCAGTTCTTC. Translation: CASSQSTGQTYNEQFF.

The chain employs TRBV10-2 and TRBJ1-4, with TRBD1 as a possible D gene (6 bases). CDR3 length: 16 residues. V was clipped by 3 bases and J by 4 bases, with 15 bases between them. The germline CDR1 and CDR2 sequences are WSHSY and SAAADI. DNA for the CDR3: TGCGCCAGCAGTGACCCCCGGACAGCAGATAATGAAAAACTGTTTTTT. Residues: CASSDPRTADNEKLFF.

The gene calls are TRBV18 and TRBJ2-7, with TRBD1 as a possible D gene (6 bases). CDR3 size: 13 residues. V was trimmed by 4 bases and J by 1 base, leaving 8 bases between them. Germline CDR1 reads KGHSH; CDR2 reads LQKENI. The CDR3 sequence: CASSRGQSYEQYV. CDR3 sequence (DNA): TGTGCCAGCTCACGCGGACAGTCCTACGAGCAGTACGTC.

This sequence joins TRBV12-3 or TRBV12-4 and TRBJ2-1; 7 nucleotides line up with TRBD1. With 7 bases clipped from V and 7 bases from J, the junction kept 4 bases outside the gene matches. This CDR3 is built from 12 residues. The CDR3 nucleotides are TGTGCCAGCATCGGCAGGGGGAATGAGCAGTTCTTC. Translating it yields CASIGRGNEQFF.

In its sample, this clone was seen a few times. V usage is TRBV7-3 and J usage is TRBJ2-1, with 7 bases identical to TRBD1. The CDR3 sequence is 13 residues long. Germline assignment: CDR1 SGHTA and CDR2 FQGTGA. J lost 6 bases, V lost 3 bases, and 2 bases had no gene match. The CDR3 sequence: CASSFDRANEQFF. In DNA, the CDR3 is TGTGCCAGCAGCTTCGACAGGGCCAATGAGCAGTTCTTC.

This chain connects TRBV5-4 to TRBJ2-1; perhaps TRBD1 as D (6 bases). The CDR3 runs to 15 residues. The germline gives CDR1 SGHNT, CDR2 YYREEE (reference sequence). Trimming cost V 5 bases and J 2 bases, with 14 bases left between them. The CDR3 nucleotides read TGTGCCAGCAGTATACAGGGCAGGACCTACAATGAGCAGTTCTTC. It codes for CASSIQGRTYNEQFF.

The gene calls are TRBV6-1 and TRBJ1-1; D possibly corresponds to TRBD1 (5 bases). The germline V gene encodes CDR1 MNHNS and CDR2 SASEGT. The length of the CDR3 is 13 residues. Trimming removed 3 bases at V and 3 bases at J, with 8 bases between. The CDR3 reads CASSDRADTEAFF. CDR3 coding DNA: TGTGCCAGCAGTGACAGGGCGGACACTGAAGCTTTCTTT.

The chain combines TRBV7-3 with TRBJ2-5, with 9 nucleotides matching TRBD2. This CDR3 is built from 15 residues. The germline gives CDR1 SGHTA, CDR2 FQGTGA. V was clipped by 2 bases and J by 1 base; unmatched bases: 2. The chain's CDR3 is CASSLVAGAQETQYF. The CDR3 coding sequence is TGTGCCAGCAGCTTAGTAGCGGGAGCCCAAGAGACCCAGTACTTC.